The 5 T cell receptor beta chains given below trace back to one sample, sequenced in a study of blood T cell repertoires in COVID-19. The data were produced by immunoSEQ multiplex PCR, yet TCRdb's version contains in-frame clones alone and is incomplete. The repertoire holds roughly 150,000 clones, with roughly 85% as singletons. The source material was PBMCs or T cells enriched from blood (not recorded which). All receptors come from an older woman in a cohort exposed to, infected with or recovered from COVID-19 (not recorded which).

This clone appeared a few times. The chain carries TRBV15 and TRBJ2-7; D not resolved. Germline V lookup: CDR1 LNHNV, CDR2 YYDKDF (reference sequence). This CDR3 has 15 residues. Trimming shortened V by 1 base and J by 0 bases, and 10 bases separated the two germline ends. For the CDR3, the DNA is TGTGCCACCAGCAGAGGAGGCATAAGCTCCTACGAGCAGTACTTC. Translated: CATSRGGISSYEQYF.

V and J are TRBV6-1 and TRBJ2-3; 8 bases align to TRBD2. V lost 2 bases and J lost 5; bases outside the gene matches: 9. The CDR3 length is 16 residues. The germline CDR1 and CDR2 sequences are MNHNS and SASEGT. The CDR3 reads CASSESGGGTVDTQYF. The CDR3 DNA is TGTGCCAGCAGTGAATCGGGAGGGGGTACAGTAGATACGCAGTATTTT.

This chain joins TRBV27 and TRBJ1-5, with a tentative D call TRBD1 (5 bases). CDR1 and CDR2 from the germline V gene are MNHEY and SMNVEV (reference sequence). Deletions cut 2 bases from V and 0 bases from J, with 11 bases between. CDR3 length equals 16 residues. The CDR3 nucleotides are TGTGCCAGCAGTTTAAGCAGGGACTTTAGCAATCAGCCCCAGCATTTT. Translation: CASSLSRDFSNQPQHF.

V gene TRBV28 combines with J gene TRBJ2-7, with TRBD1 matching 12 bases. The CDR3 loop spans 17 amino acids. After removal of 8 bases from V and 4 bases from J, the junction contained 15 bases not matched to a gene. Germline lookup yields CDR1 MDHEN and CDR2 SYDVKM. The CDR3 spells CASRPSGGTGGEYEQYF. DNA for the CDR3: TGTGCCAGCCGCCCATCAGGGGGGACAGGGGGCGAGTACGAGCAGTACTTC.

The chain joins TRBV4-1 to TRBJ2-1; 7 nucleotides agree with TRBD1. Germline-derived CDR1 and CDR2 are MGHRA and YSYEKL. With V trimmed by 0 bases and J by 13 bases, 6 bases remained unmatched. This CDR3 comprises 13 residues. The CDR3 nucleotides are TGCGCCAGCAGCCAAGATACAGACAGGGCACAGTTCTTC. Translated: CASSQDTDRAQFF.